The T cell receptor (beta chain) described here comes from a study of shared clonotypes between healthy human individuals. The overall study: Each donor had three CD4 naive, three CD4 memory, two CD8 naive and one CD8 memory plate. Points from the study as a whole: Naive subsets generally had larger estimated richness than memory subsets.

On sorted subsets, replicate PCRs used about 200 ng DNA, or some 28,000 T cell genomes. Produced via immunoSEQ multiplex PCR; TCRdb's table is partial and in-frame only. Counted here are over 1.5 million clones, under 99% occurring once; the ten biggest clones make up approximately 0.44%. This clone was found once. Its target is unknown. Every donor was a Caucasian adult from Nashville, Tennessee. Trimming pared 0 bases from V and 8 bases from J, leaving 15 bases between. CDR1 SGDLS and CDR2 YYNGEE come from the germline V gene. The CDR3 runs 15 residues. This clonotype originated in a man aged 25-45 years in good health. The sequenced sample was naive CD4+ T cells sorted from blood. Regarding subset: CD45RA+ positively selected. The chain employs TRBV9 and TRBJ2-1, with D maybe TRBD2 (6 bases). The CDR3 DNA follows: TGTGCCAGCAGCGTAGGGGTCGGGAGTATACATGAGCAGTTCTTC. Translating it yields CASSVGVGSIHEQFF. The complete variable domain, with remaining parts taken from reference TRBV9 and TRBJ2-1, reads DSGVTQTPKHLITATGQRVTLRCSPRSGDLSVYWYQQSLDQGLQFLIQYYNGEERAKGNILERFSAQQFPDLHSELNLSSLELGDSALYFCASSVGVGSIHEQFFGPGTRLTVL.